Listed below are T cell receptor beta chains from one sample, sequenced in a study of T-cell memory formation after mild COVID-19. Each CDR3 protein gets one entry after TCRdb re-called the 5' RACE reads with MiXCR. The table shows a few hundred thousand distinct CDR3 sequences, with under 30% occurring only once. Sample: PBMCs or a T cell subset sorted from them (not recorded which). Receptor source: an adult woman who had mild COVID-19 (a few samples of this study predate the infection). Cell type and time point are not known. The conserved cysteine and the conserved F or W are not part of the CDR3 here.

V: TRBV20-1
length: 10
J: TRBJ2-3
CDR3: SAGTRRDTQY

V: TRBV12-3/TRBV12-4
length: 11
J: TRBJ2-1
CDR3: ASRPFRGNEQF

V: TRBV7-9
length: 12
J: TRBJ2-2
CDR3: ASSWDFDTGELF

V: TRBV5-1
length: 13
J: TRBJ2-3
CDR3: ASSELAGSTDTQY

V: TRBV12-3/TRBV12-4
length: 15
J: TRBJ2-5
CDR3: ASSLSAWTSGGETQY

V: TRBV5-1
length: 12
J: TRBJ2-7
CDR3: ASSLAGGPEEQY

V: TRBV7-9
length: 8
J: TRBJ2-1
CDR3: ASSLVEQF

V: TRBV13
length: 14
J: TRBJ2-1
CDR3: ASSPWDRGTYNEQF

V: TRBV11-1
length: 11
J: TRBJ2-2
CDR3: ASSLIEGTGKF

V: TRBV20-1
length: 13
J: TRBJ1-6
CDR3: SARRRGSYNSPLH

V: TRBV12-3/TRBV12-4
length: 12
J: TRBJ1-2
CDR3: ASSPAGEFYGYT

V: TRBV29-1
length: 10
J: TRBJ2-5
CDR3: SVEAGEETQY

V: TRBV12-3/TRBV12-4
length: 15
J: TRBJ2-3
CDR3: ASRGGTSGRFGDTQY

V: TRBV28
length: 14
J: TRBJ2-5
CDR3: ASSLSGTASQETQY

V: TRBV24-1
length: 17
J: TRBJ2-3
CDR3: ATSDRLAGGRGSTDTQY

V: TRBV15
length: 16
J: TRBJ2-1
CDR3: ATSTRTSGVRSYNEQF

V: TRBV5-5
length: 11
J: TRBJ1-1
CDR3: ASSLTGSTEAF

V: TRBV5-4
length: 12
J: TRBJ2-3
CDR3: ASSKGGRGDTQY

V: TRBV25-1
length: 10
J: TRBJ2-2
CDR3: ASSDHTGELF

V: TRBV20-1
length: 10
J: TRBJ1-2
CDR3: SAGLGRGGYT

V: TRBV7-8
length: 13
J: TRBJ1-2
CDR3: ASSGYRESNYGYT

V: TRBV20-1
length: 12
J: TRBJ1-5
CDR3: SANRVQANQPQH

V: TRBV5-1
length: 13
J: TRBJ2-5
CDR3: ASSLAGAAQETQY

V: TRBV30
length: 10
J: TRBJ1-5
CDR3: AWSPHKQPQH

V: TRBV7-9
length: 13
J: TRBJ1-1
CDR3: ASSKPDRREDEAF

V: TRBV10-3
length: 12
J: TRBJ2-5
CDR3: AISETGGAKTQY